Listed below are T cell receptor beta chains from one sample, sequenced in a study of blood T cells in healthy people across ages. Via MiXCR, TCRdb re-called the 5' RACE reads, giving one row per CDR3 protein. The sample includes 500,000 to 650,000 distinct CDR3 sequences, 27% of them seen just once. This sample also appeared in a second study, on T cells of mothers and their children.

The sample was blood. These receptors all come from a boy aged 2 to 9 in good health. Each CDR3 is given with its conserved first and last residue. The order of the fields is J gene, D gene, V gene, clone size, CDR3 DNA, CDR3 protein. D genes are given only for firm matches. Only part of the rows carry a size: once, few, many, or a class if the clone is expanded.

>TRBJ2-7|TRBD1|TRBV29-1|few
TGCAGCGTTGGGGACAGCCGATACGAGCAGTACTTC
CSVGDSRYEQYF
>TRBJ2-1|TRBD2|TRBV27|many
TGTGCCAGCAGCTTAGGACTAGCCGGGAATGAGCAGTTCTTC
CASSLGLAGNEQFF
>TRBJ1-2|-|TRBV6-2/TRBV6-3|-
TGTGCCAGCAGCAGGGTGCATGGCTACACCTTC
CASSRVHGYTF
>TRBJ2-1|TRBD2|TRBV28|-
TGTGCCAGCAGTTTGTACAGCGGGGGGGCCAGGTTTGAGCAGTTCTTC
CASSLYSGGARFEQFF
>TRBJ1-3|-|TRBV20-1|few
TGCAGTGCCACAAGGGGGGACACCATATATTTT
CSATRGDTIYF
>TRBJ2-5|TRBD2|TRBV30|few
TGTGCCTACCGACTAGCGGGGTACGAGACCCAGTACTTC
CAYRLAGYETQYF
>TRBJ1-5|-|TRBV10-3|few
TGTGCCATTACGACAGAGTGGAATCAGCCCCAGCATTTT
CAITTEWNQPQHF
>TRBJ2-3|TRBD1|TRBV6-1|-
TGTGCCAGCAGAGGACAGGGAACAGATACGCAGTATTTT
CASRGQGTDTQYF
>TRBJ2-5|TRBD2|TRBV2|-
TGTGCCAGAAATAGCGGGATGGAGGAGACCCAGTACTTC
CARNSGMEETQYF
>TRBJ2-4|-|TRBV6-2/TRBV6-3|-
TGTGCCAGCAGTTACGGTATTCCGTTAGCCAAAAACATTCAGTACTTC
CASSYGIPLAKNIQYF
>TRBJ2-7|-|TRBV10-3|few
TGTGCCATCCAGGACAACTCCTACGAGCAGTACTTC
CAIQDNSYEQYF
>TRBJ1-1|-|TRBV6-4|many
TGTGCCAGCAGTGAAACGAGTCACCCGAACACTGAAGCTTTCTTT
CASSETSHPNTEAFF
>TRBJ2-7|TRBD2|TRBV20-1|few
TGCAGTGCAACTTCTCACAGGGCTAGCGGGAGCTACGAGCAGTACTTC
CSATSHRASGSYEQYF
>TRBJ2-7|TRBD2|TRBV9|-
TGTGCCAGCAGCGTAGCCGCTAGCGGTCCCTACGAGCAGTACTTC
CASSVAASGPYEQYF
>TRBJ1-1|TRBD1|TRBV19|-
TGTGCCAGTAGGGAGGGGGCAGCGAACACTGAAGCTTTCTTT
CASREGAANTEAFF
>TRBJ2-7|-|TRBV5-6|-
TGTGCCAGCAGCCCCACCGGAGTTCCGCCTCCTAGGGAGCAGTACTTC
CASSPTGVPPPREQYF
>TRBJ2-2|TRBD1|TRBV27|-
TGTGCCAGCAGTCCAAGGACAGGGTTCGGGGAGCTGTTTTTT
CASSPRTGFGELFF
>TRBJ2-2|TRBD2|TRBV7-8|-
TGTGCCAGCAGCTTATCGGGCGTTGGCGGGAGCGGCGGGGAGCTGTTTTTT
CASSLSGVGGSGGELFF
>TRBJ1-2|-|TRBV11-2|-
TGTGCCAGCAGCTTAGGGGTAGGGCAGTTTGGCTACACCTTC
CASSLGVGQFGYTF
>TRBJ2-7|TRBD2|TRBV6-2/TRBV6-3|-
TGTGCCAGCAGTTCTGGGACTAGCGGGAACACCTACGAGCAGTACTTC
CASSSGTSGNTYEQYF
>TRBJ2-5|-|TRBV19|-
TGTGCCAGTTCGATCGACAGCGATGGGCAAGAGACCCAGTACTTC
CASSIDSDGQETQYF
>TRBJ2-7|-|TRBV19|-
TGTGCCAGTGGGCCATTACACAGGAGATCCTACGAGCAGTACTTC
CASGPLHRRSYEQYF
>TRBJ2-2|-|TRBV5-5|-
TGTGCCAGCAGCCAGACGGGGGCCCGGACCGGGGAGCTGTTTTTT
CASSQTGARTGELFF
>TRBJ2-5|-|TRBV29-1|-
TGCAGCGTTGTACAGTCGAGGGAGACCCAGTACTTC
CSVVQSRETQYF
>TRBJ1-2|TRBD1|TRBV5-1|-
TGCGCCAGCAGCTTGAGGGGACAGAGCTATGGCTACACCTTC
CASSLRGQSYGYTF
>TRBJ2-1|-|TRBV12-3/TRBV12-4|-
TGTGCCAGCAGTTTGAGTCTAGACAATGAGCAGTTCTTC
CASSLSLDNEQFF
>TRBJ2-4|TRBD1|TRBV29-1|few
TGCAGCGTTGAGGACAGGGGGGGGGAAAACATTCAGTACTTC
CSVEDRGGENIQYF
>TRBJ2-7|TRBD1|TRBV7-6|-
TGTGCCAGCAGCTCACTCCCGGGACAGGGGGACTACGGGCAGTACTTC
CASSSLPGQGDYGQYF
>TRBJ1-3|-|TRBV7-2|few
TGTGCCAGCAGCATCCCGGCAGTTGGATGGGGAAACACCATATATTTT
CASSIPAVGWGNTIYF
>TRBJ1-2|TRBD1|TRBV6-6|few
TGTGCCAGCCGGACAGGGGGCGAAAGTGGCTACACCTTC
CASRTGGESGYTF
>TRBJ2-4|-|TRBV7-8|few
TGTGCCAGCAGTCCAAACGGAAACGCCAAAAACATTCAGTACTTC
CASSPNGNAKNIQYF
>TRBJ1-2|-|TRBV5-1|-
TGCGCCAGCAGCACATCGGGACAAAACTATGGCTACACCTTC
CASSTSGQNYGYTF
>TRBJ2-3|TRBD2|TRBV3-1|-
TGTGCCAGCAGCCTAGCGGGGGAGCCTTATACGCAGTATTTT
CASSLAGEPYTQYF
>TRBJ1-2|TRBD1|TRBV7-2|-
TGTGCCAGCAGCATATCGCAGGGGGATGGCTACACCTTC
CASSISQGDGYTF
>TRBJ2-7|TRBD2|TRBV29-1|-
TGCAGCGTTGATAGCGGGGGAACCTACGAGCAGTACTTC
CSVDSGGTYEQYF
>TRBJ2-7|-|TRBV6-5|-
TGTGCCAGCAGTTACAGGGGGGGCGAGCAGTACTTC
CASSYRGGEQYF
>TRBJ1-4|TRBD1|TRBV4-3|few
TGCGCCAGCAGCCAGGGGACAGGGCAGACTGAAAAACTGTTTTTT
CASSQGTGQTEKLFF
>TRBJ2-7|TRBD2|TRBV7-2|-
TGTGCCAGCAGCTTAGCGCGGGAGACAACCTACGAGCAGTACTTC
CASSLARETTYEQYF
>TRBJ2-2|TRBD2|TRBV20-1|-
TGCAGTGCTAGAGGTATTCGCGGGAGCGGCGGGGAGCTGTTTTTT
CSARGIRGSGGELFF
>TRBJ2-7|-|TRBV3-1|-
TGTGCCAGCAGACAAGGAACCGAGCAGTACTTC
CASRQGTEQYF
>TRBJ2-5|TRBD2|TRBV27|few
TGTGCCAGCAGTTGGAAGCGGGAGGCCCAAGAGACCCAGTACTTC
CASSWKREAQETQYF
>TRBJ2-1|-|TRBV30|-
TGTGCCTGCCACAGGAACCCTGGGTACAATGAGCAGTTCTTC
CACHRNPGYNEQFF
>TRBJ1-2|-|TRBV6-5|few
TGTGCCAGCAGTTACACGGGGGGGGTCAGACGGGGTGGCTACACCTTC
CASSYTGGVRRGGYTF
>TRBJ2-5|-|TRBV6-6|few
TGTGCCAGCAGCACACTAGGGGGAGAGACCCAGTACTTC
CASSTLGGETQYF
>TRBJ2-5|TRBD2|TRBV20-1|-
TGCAGTGCTATACCGAGACTAGCGGGTGGGACCCAGTACTTC
CSAIPRLAGGTQYF
>TRBJ1-2|TRBD1|TRBV10-3|-
TGTGCCACCGGGACAGGGGACCTTAACTATGGCTACACCTTC
CATGTGDLNYGYTF
>TRBJ2-5|-|TRBV29-1|few
TGCAGCGTTCCAAAAGACCCTCAAGAGACCCAGTACTTC
CSVPKDPQETQYF
>TRBJ1-1|-|TRBV12-3/TRBV12-4|few
TGTGCCAGCAGTCCACCGAATGGTTTTACTGAAGCTTTCTTT
CASSPPNGFTEAFF
>TRBJ1-1|-|TRBV7-2|-
TGTGCCAGCAGCTCAGGGCCCTGGGGAACTGAAGCTTTCTTT
CASSSGPWGTEAFF
>TRBJ1-5|-|TRBV12-3/TRBV12-4|-
TGTGCCAGCAGTTTAGGTCATAGCAATCAGCCCCAGCATTTT
CASSLGHSNQPQHF
>TRBJ2-7|TRBD2|TRBV7-9|few
TGTGCCAGCAGCTTAGCTAGCGGGAGGCTCGAGCAGTACTTC
CASSLASGRLEQYF
>TRBJ2-1|TRBD1|TRBV5-5|many
TGTGCCAGCAGCTTGGTAAAGGACAGGGGTGAGTTCTTC
CASSLVKDRGEFF
>TRBJ2-2|TRBD1|TRBV7-2|few
TGTGCCAGCAGCTTCCAGGGACAGACCGGGGAGCTGTTTTTT
CASSFQGQTGELFF
>TRBJ1-3|-|TRBV29-1|-
TGCAGCGTCCGAGCGGGGTCTGGAAACACCATATATTTT
CSVRAGSGNTIYF
>TRBJ2-3|TRBD1|TRBV5-1|-
TGCGCCAGCAGCTTAGTCGGGCAGGGGGCGTTAATCACAGATACGCAGTATTTT
CASSLVGQGALITDTQYF
>TRBJ2-7|-|TRBV20-1|few
TGCAGTGCTAGAGATCGTTTGGGCCGCAGCTCCTACGAGCAGTACTTC
CSARDRLGRSSYEQYF
>TRBJ2-5|TRBD2|TRBV3-1|-
TGTGCCAGCAGCCAGCCCTCGGCTAGCGGGTCGGACTTC
CASSQPSASGSDF
>TRBJ1-1|TRBD1|TRBV19|-
TGTGCCAGTAGATTGGGACAGTGGGAAGCTTTCTTT
CASRLGQWEAFF
>TRBJ1-1|-|TRBV6-2/TRBV6-3|-
TGTGCCAGCAGACCCCGGGGCAGGGACACTGAAGCTTTCTTT
CASRPRGRDTEAFF